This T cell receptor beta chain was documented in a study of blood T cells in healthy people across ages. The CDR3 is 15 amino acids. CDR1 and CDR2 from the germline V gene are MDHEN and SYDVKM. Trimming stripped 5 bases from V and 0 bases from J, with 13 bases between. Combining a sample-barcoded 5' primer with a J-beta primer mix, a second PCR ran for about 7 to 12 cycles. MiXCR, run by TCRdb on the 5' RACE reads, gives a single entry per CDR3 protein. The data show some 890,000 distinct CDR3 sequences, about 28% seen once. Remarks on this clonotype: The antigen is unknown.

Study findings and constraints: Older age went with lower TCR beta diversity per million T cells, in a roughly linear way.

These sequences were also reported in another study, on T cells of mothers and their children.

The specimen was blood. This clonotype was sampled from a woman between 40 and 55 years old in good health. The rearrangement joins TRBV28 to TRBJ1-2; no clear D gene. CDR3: CASSTVPRTNYGYTF. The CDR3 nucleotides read TGTGCCAGCAGTACCGTCCCCCGGACTAACTATGGCTACACCTTC.